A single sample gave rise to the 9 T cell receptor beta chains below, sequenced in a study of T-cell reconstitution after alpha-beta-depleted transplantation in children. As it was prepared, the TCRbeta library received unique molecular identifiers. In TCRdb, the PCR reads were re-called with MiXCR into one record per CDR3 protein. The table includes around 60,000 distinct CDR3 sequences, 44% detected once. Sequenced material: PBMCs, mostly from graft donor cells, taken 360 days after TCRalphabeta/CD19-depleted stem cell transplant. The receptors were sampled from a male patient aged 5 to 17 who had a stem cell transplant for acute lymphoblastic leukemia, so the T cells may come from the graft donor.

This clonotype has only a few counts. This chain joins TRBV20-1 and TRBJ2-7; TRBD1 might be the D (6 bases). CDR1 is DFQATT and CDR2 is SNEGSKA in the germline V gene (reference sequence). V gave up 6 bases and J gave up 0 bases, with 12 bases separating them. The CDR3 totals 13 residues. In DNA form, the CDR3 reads TGCAGTGCCATTACAGGGAGCTCCTACGAGCAGTACTTC. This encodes CSAITGSSYEQYF.

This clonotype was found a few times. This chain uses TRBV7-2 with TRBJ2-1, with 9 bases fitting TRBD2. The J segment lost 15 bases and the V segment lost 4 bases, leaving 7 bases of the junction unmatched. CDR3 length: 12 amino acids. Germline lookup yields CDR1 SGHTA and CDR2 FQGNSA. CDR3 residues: CASSSPGLAWFF. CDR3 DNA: TGTGCCAGCAGCTCCCCGGGACTAGCCTGGTTCTTC.

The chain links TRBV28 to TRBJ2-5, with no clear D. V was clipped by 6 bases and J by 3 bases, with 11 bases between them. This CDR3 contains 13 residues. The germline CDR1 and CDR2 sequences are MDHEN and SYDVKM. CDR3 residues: CASSLEFKETQYF. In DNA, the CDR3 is TGTGCCAGCAGCTTAGAATTTAAAGAGACCCAGTACTTC.

CDR3 sequence reads: CASRVNPNTGELFF. CDR3 nucleotide sequence: TGTGCCAGCAGAGTTAACCCGAACACCGGGGAGCTGTTTTTT. The V and J genes are TRBV12-3 or TRBV12-4 and TRBJ2-2; D unresolved. V lost 6 bases and J 0 bases, leaving 8 bases between the germline ends. This CDR3 has 14 amino acids.

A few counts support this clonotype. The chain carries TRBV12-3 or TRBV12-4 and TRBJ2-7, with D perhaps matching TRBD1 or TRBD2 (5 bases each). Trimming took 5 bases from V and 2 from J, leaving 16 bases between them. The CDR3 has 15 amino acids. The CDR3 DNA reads TGTGCCAGCAGTCATGACGGGGCCCCACCCTACGAGCAGTACTTC. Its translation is CASSHDGAPPYEQYF.

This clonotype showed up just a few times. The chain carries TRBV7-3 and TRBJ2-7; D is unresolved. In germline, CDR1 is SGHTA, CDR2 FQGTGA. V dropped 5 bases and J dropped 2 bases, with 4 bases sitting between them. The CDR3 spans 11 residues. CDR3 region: CASSPTYEQYF. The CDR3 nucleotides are TGTGCCAGCAGCCCTACCTACGAGCAGTACTTC.

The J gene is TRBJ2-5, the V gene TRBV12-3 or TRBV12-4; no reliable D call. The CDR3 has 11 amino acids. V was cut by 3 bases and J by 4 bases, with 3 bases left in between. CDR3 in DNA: TGTGCCAGCAGTTTGGCAGAGACCCAGTACTTC. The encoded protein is CASSLAETQYF.

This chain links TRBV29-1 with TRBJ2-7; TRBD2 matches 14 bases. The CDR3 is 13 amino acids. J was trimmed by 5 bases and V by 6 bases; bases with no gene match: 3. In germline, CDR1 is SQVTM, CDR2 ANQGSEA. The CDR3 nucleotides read TGCAGCGTGGGGACTAGCGGGAGCCACGAGCAGTACTTC. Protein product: CSVGTSGSHEQYF.

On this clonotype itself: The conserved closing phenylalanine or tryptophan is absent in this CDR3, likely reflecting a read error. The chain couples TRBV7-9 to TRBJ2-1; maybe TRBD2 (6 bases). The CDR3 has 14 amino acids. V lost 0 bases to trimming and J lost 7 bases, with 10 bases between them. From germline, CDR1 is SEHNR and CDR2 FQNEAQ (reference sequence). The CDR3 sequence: CASSLALLANEQFL. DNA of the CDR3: TGTGCCAGCAGCTTAGCTCTGCTAGCGAATGAGCAGTTCCTC.